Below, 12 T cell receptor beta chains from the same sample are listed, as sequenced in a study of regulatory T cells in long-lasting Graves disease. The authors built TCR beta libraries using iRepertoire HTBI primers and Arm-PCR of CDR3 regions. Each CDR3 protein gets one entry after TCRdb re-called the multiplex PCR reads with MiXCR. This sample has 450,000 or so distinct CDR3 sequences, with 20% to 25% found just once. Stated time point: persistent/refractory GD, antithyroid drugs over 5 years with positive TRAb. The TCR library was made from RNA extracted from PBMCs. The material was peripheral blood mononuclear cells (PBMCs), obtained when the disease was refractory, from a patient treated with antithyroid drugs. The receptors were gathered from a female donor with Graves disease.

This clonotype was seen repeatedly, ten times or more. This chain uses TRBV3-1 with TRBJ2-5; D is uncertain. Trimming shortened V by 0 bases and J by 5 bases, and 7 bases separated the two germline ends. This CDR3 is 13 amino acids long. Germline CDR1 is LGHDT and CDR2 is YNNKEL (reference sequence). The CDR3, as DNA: TGTGCCAGCAGCCAAGAGGGCGCGGAGACCCAGTACTTC. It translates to CASSQEGAETQYF.

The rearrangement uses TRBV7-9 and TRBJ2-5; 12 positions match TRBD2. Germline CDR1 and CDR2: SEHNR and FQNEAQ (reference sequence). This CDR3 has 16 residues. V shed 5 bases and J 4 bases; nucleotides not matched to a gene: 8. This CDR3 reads CASSNPSGGALETQYF. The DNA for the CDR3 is TGTGCCAGCAGCAACCCTAGCGGGGGGGCCTTAGAGACCCAGTACTTC.

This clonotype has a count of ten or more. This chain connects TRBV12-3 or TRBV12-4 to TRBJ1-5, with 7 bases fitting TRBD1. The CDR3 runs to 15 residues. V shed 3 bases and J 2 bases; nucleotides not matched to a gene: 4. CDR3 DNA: TGTGCCAGCAGTTTTGACGGACAGGGCAATCAGCCCCAGCATTTT. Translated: CASSFDGQGNQPQHF.

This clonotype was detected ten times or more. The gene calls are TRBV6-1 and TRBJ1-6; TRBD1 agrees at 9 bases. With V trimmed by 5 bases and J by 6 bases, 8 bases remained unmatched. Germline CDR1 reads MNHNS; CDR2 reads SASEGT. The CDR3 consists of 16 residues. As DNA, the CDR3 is TGTGCCAGCAGTACGAGGACAGGGGTGGGTAATTCACCCCTCCACTTT. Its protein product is CASSTRTGVGNSPLHF.

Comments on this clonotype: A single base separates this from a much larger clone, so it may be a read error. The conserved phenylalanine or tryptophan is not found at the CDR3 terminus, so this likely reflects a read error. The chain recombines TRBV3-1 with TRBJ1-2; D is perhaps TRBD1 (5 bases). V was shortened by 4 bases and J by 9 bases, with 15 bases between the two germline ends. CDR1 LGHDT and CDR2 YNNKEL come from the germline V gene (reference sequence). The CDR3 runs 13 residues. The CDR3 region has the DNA TGTGCCAGCAGCCGCCAAACCACAGGCCGCTACACCCTC. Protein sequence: CASSRQTTGRYTL.

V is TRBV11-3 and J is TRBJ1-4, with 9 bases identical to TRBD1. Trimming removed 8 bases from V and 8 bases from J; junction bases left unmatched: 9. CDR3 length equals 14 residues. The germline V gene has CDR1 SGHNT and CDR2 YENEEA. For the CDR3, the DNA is TGTGCCAGCGGAAAGACAGGGGGAGGCGAAAAACTGTTTTTT. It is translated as CASGKTGGGEKLFF.

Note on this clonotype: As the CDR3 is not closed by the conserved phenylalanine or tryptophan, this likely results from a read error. The CDR3 DNA reads as TGTGCAACACGTATGGGGTTAGACTCCTACGAGCAGTACCTC. It specifies CATRMGLDSYEQYL. J is TRBJ2-7 and V is TRBV19; no definite D call. The germline V gene encodes CDR1 LNHDA and CDR2 SQIVND (reference sequence). The CDR3 spans 14 residues.

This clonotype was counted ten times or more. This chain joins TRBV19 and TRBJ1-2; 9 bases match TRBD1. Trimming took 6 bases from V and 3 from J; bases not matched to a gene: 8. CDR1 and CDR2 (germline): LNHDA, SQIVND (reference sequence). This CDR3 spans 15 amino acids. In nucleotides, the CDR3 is TGTGCCAGTAGCCTCCAGGACAGGGGAGACTATGGCTACACCTTC. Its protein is CASSLQDRGDYGYTF.

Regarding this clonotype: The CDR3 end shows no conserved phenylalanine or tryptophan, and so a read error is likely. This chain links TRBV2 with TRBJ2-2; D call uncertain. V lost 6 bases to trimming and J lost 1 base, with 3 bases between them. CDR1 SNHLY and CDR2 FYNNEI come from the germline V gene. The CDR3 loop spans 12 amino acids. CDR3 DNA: TGTGCCAGCAGGGGGAACACCGGGGAGCTGTTTTCT. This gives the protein CASRGNTGELFS.

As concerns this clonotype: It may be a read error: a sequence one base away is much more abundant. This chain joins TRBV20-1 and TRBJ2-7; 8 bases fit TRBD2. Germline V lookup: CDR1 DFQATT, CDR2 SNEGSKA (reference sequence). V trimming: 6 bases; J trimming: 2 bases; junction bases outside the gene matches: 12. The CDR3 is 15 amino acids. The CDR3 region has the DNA TGCAGTGCCTCCAAGACTAGCGAGGGCACCTACGAGCAGTACTTC. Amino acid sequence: CSASKTSEGTYEQYF.

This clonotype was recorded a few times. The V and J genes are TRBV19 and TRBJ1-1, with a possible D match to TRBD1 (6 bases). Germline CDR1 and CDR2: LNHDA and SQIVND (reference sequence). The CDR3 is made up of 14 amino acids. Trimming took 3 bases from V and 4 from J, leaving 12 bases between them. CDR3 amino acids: CASSIRGGGTEAFF. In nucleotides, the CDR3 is TGTGCCAGTAGTATCCGGGGGGGCGGCACTGAAGCTTTCTTT.

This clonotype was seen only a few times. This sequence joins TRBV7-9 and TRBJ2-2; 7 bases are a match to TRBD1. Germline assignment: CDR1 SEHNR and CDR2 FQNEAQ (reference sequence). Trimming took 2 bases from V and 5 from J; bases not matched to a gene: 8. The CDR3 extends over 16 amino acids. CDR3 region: CASSLRQGGGTGELFF. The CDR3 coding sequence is TGTGCCAGCAGCTTAAGACAGGGTGGAGGAACCGGGGAGCTGTTTTTT.